This T cell receptor beta chain was captured by sequencing in a study of blood T cell repertoires in COVID-19. This study enrolled people aged about 18 to 100 from about 24 US geographic areas. Membership in each cohort depended on participant-reported clinical history. Profiled with immunoSEQ multiplex PCR; TCRdb holds only in-frame clones, not every one. The sample includes hundreds of thousands of clones, about nine tenths of them seen just once. The TCR was taken from a man aged 45 to 65 who had been exposed to COVID-19. Material: PBMCs or T cells enriched from blood (not recorded which).

CDR3 nucleotides: TGCGCCAGCAGCCCCTTTCCGACAGGGATCACCACCGGGGAGCTGTTTTTT. It specifies CASSPFPTGITTGELFF. The chain has TRBV5-1 and TRBJ2-2, with 7 bases identical to TRBD1. CDR3 size: 17 residues. The V and J ends lost 4 bases and 4 bases, in that order; junction bases with no gene match: 13. Germline CDR1 reads SGHRS; CDR2 reads YFSETQ.